Listed here are 20 T cell receptor beta chains from one sample, sequenced in a study of tissue T cells after allogeneic stem cell transplantation. Using immunoSEQ multiplex PCR, the repertoire was profiled, and TCRdb retains in-frame clones only, with some absent. Here the sample spans 40,000 to 50,000 clones, roughly 73% being singletons. The sequencing sample was made of sorted cells pooled from one or two spleens. These receptors all come from a pool of C57BL/6 mice in good health.

Note on this clone: Gene names and germline match the mouse. The CDR3 end falls 1 residue outside the read, so it is completed with the germline J gene. The chain has TRBV13-1 and TRBJ2-5; 7 nucleotides line up with TRBD1. The CDR3 totals 14 residues. Per the germline V gene, CDR1 is NSHNY and CDR2 is SYGAGN. Losses at the gene ends were 2 bases for V and 6 bases for J; bases not matched to a gene: 6. CDR3 bases read: TGTGCCAGCAGTGAGACAGGGCGGGGGGACACCCAGTAC. Its protein product is CASSETGRGDTQY. The whole CDR3 protein reads CASSETGRGDTQYF.

This clone was recorded only once. The genes are named according to mouse. The read falls 1 residue short of the CDR3 end, and the missing part is taken from the germline J gene. The chain couples TRBV20 to TRBJ2-5, with 11 bases lining up with TRBD2. The CDR3 is 15 amino acids. The V segment lost 0 bases and the J segment 6 bases; nucleotides outside the gene matches: 5. Germline V gives CDR1 GFQATS, CDR2 STVNSAI. CDR3 in amino acids: CGARDHWGGGDTQYF. Incomplete CDR3 DNA: TGTGGTGCTAGGGATCACTGGGGGGGCGGGGACACCCAGTAC.

With regard to this clone: Genes and germline are mouse. The sequence runs out 1 residue before the end of the CDR3; the remainder is reconstructed from the germline J gene. This sequence joins TRBV3 and TRBJ2-2, with TRBD2 identical over 13 bases. The CDR3 extends over 16 amino acids. The ends lost 5 bases at V and 4 bases at J; junction bases unmatched: 4. Per the germline V gene, CDR1 is SNHLY and CDR2 is FYNGKV (reference sequence). This CDR3 reads CASSHGTGGVTGQLYF. CDR3 DNA, as far as it was read: TGTGCCAGCAGCCACGGGACTGGGGGGGTCACCGGGCAGCTCTAC.

Concerning this clone itself: The genes are named according to mouse. The read ends 1 residue early relative to the CDR3; the germline J gene fills the gap. The chain carries TRBV20 and TRBJ2-1; D is perhaps TRBD2 (7 bases). V lost 3 bases to trimming and J lost 7 bases, with 13 bases between them. Germline V gene lookup returns CDR1 GFQATS and CDR2 STVNSAI. The CDR3 loop spans 13 amino acids. The DNA read from the CDR3 is TGTGGTGCTAGTCTGGGGGCGGGGGCTGAGCAGTTC. Translation gives CGASLGAGAEQF. The full CDR3 is CGASLGAGAEQFF.

About this clone: The listed genes are named as in mouse. The read falls 1 residue short of the CDR3 end, and the missing part is taken from the germline J gene. This chain links TRBV26 with TRBJ1-3; a weak D match, TRBD1 (5 bases). The CDR3 is 15 amino acids. Germline V gene sequence: CDR1 KGHPV, CDR2 FQNQEV (reference sequence). Trimming removed 2 bases at V and 0 bases at J, with 8 bases between. The CDR3 region is CASSLGAHSGNTLYF. The DNA read from the CDR3 is TGTGCCAGCAGTCTGGGGGCTCATTCTGGAAATACGCTCTAT.

On this clone itself: Mouse gene names apply. From the germline J gene comes the end of the CDR3, since the read stops 1 residue before it. The V call is TRBV5, the J call TRBJ2-5; D may be TRBD1 (6 bases). V dropped 4 bases and J dropped 2 bases, with 10 bases sitting between them. The germline CDR1 and CDR2 sequences are LGHNA and YNLKQL (reference sequence). The CDR3 loop spans 14 amino acids. Incomplete CDR3 DNA: TGTGCCAGCAGCCCCGGACAGATCCAAGACACCCAGTAC. Translating it yields CASSPGQIQDTQY. The full CDR3 reads CASSPGQIQDTQYF.

This clone was detected only a few times. The genes are named according to mouse. The CDR3 is cut off 1 residue early in the read; its end comes from the germline J gene. This chain connects TRBV13-3 to TRBJ2-7, with 12 bases aligning to TRBD2. The J segment lost 7 bases and the V segment lost 3 bases, leaving 5 bases of the junction unmatched. The germline V gene encodes CDR1 NNHDY and CDR2 SYVADS. This CDR3 region has 14 residues. The chain's CDR3 is CASSVRDWGEEQYF. CDR3 DNA (partial): TGTGCCAGCAGTGTCCGGGACTGGGGGGAAGAACAGTAC.

This clone has only one observation. Genes here carry mouse names. Sequencing ends 1 residue short of the CDR3 end; the germline J gene provides the rest. V gene TRBV4 combines with J gene TRBJ2-5, with D possibly TRBD2 on 5 matching bases. The V gene's germline CDR1 is LGHDT and CDR2 YNNKQL (reference sequence). CDR3 length equals 13 residues. The V end was cut by 5 bases, the J end by 6 bases, with 12 bases between. CDR3 sequence: CASSPDFFDTQYF. The sequenced part of the CDR3 DNA is TGTGCCAGCAGCCCGGACTTCTTTGACACCCAGTAC.

A remark on this clone: Mouse gene names apply. The read terminates 1 residue ahead of where the CDR3 ends, so the germline J gene completes it. The rearrangement uses TRBV13-2 and TRBJ2-4, with D possibly TRBD2 on 6 matching bases. Germline CDR1 and CDR2: NNHNN and SYGAGS (reference sequence). V lost 2 bases, J lost 6 bases, and 13 bases lay in between. This CDR3 contains 14 residues. The CDR3 bases that were read are TGTGCCAGCGGTGAGGGGGGAAGCGGGAACACCTTGTAC. It specifies CASGEGGSGNTLY. The whole CDR3 region reads CASGEGGSGNTLYF.

Comments on this clone: Genes here carry mouse names. From the germline J gene comes the end of the CDR3, since the read stops 1 residue before it. The chain employs TRBV16 and TRBJ1-1; TRBD1 aligns across 8 bases. Germline CDR1 reads SGHSA; CDR2 reads FRNQAP. This CDR3 is built from 14 residues. The J segment lost 1 base and the V segment lost 5 bases, leaving 3 bases of the junction unmatched. CDR3 DNA, as far as it was read: TGTGCAAGCAGCCCACAGGGGGGAAACACAGAAGTCTTC. As protein: CASSPQGGNTEVF. The whole CDR3 sequence is CASSPQGGNTEVFF.

Comment on this clone: Gene names and germline refer to mouse. Sequencing ends 1 residue short of the CDR3 end; the germline J gene provides the rest. The gene calls are TRBV13-2 and TRBJ2-2; perhaps TRBD1 as D (5 bases). The CDR3 runs 15 residues. CDR1 and CDR2 (germline): NNHNN, SYGAGS (reference sequence). The V end was cut by 0 bases, the J end by 1 base, with 7 bases between. This CDR3 reads CASGDATGNTGQLYF. The DNA read from the CDR3 is TGTGCCAGCGGTGATGCCACAGGAAACACCGGGCAGCTCTAC.

To note about this clone: Mouse names are used for the genes. Sequencing ends 1 residue short of the CDR3 end; the germline J gene provides the rest. The chain has TRBV31 and TRBJ2-5, with TRBD2 matching 10 bases. CDR1 is GKSSPN, CDR2 SITVG, per germline. V lost 3 bases to trimming and J lost 6 bases; unmatched junction nucleotides: 3. CDR3 length: 13 residues. CDR3 loop: CAWRDWGTDTQYF. Partial CDR3 DNA: TGTGCCTGGAGGGACTGGGGGACTGACACCCAGTAC.

A remark on this clone: The gene symbols are mouse symbols. The read is 1 residue too short to cover the CDR3 end, so that end is filled in from the germline J gene. The J gene is TRBJ1-6, the V gene TRBV1, with D perhaps TRBD1 (6 bases). TRBJ1-6 is known as an ORF, though its function is uncertain. V was pared by 3 bases and J by 3 bases, with 9 bases between. Germline CDR1 reads NSQYPW; CDR2 reads LRSPGD (reference sequence). CDR3 length: 15 amino acids. CDR3 bases read: TGCACCTGCAGTGCCCGGGACAACTATAATTCGCCCCTCTAC. The encoded protein is CTCSARDNYNSPLY. The complete CDR3 protein is CTCSARDNYNSPLYF.

This clone was detected only once. Gene and germline names: mouse. Read data end 1 residue before the CDR3 end; the end is taken from the germline J gene. The chain couples TRBV3 to TRBJ2-2; 8 nucleotides agree with TRBD1. Germline CDR1 SNHLY, CDR2 FYNGKV (reference sequence). The CDR3 length is 14 residues. V lost 6 bases to trimming and J lost 4 bases; unmatched junction nucleotides: 4. The CDR3 sequence is CASRQGAGTGQLYF. CDR3 DNA (partial): TGTGCCAGCAGGCAGGGGGCAGGCACCGGGCAGCTCTAC.

Regarding this clone: Genes and germline come from the mouse. The read stops 1 residue short of the end of the CDR3; the missing end is completed from the germline J gene. The rearrangement uses TRBV5 and TRBJ2-3; D is undetermined. V lost 4 bases, J lost 0 bases, and 8 bases lay in between. The germline gives CDR1 LGHNA, CDR2 YNLKQL (reference sequence). The CDR3 is made up of 14 amino acids. CDR3 protein: CASSPSLSAETLYF. The part of the CDR3 DNA that was read is TGTGCCAGCAGCCCCTCTCTTAGTGCAGAAACGCTGTAT.

A note on this clone: These gene names are mouse names. CDR3 sequence reads: CASRDTSGNTLYF. The sequenced part of the CDR3 DNA is TGTGCCAGCAGGGACACTTCTGGAAATACGCTCTAT. The chain recombines TRBV19 with TRBJ1-3; D may be TRBD1 (5 bases). The read finishes 1 residue shy of the CDR3 end, and the germline J gene is used to complete it. Germline loops: CDR1 FNHDT, CDR2 SITEND (reference sequence). This CDR3 contains 13 residues. Between the trimmed V and J ends, which lost 5 bases and 0 bases, there was a span of 6 bases.

With regard to this clone: Each gene name is a mouse one. The read ends 1 residue before the CDR3 terminus; that terminus is restored from the germline J gene. The V and J genes are TRBV29 and TRBJ2-1; D is possibly TRBD1 (6 bases). CDR1 MSHET and CDR2 SYDVDS come from the germline V gene. This CDR3 contains 14 residues. The V end was cut by 0 bases, the J end by 4 bases, with 7 bases between. This chain's CDR3 is CASSLSQGYAEQFF. The covered CDR3 bases are TGTGCTAGCAGTTTATCGCAGGGGTATGCTGAGCAGTTC.

Worth noting for this clone: All gene names here are mouse names. The read ends 1 residue before the CDR3 terminus; that terminus is restored from the germline J gene. The V and J genes are TRBV13-3 and TRBJ1-4, with 11 bases matching TRBD1. Losses at the gene ends were 3 bases for V and 4 bases for J; bases not matched to a gene: 2. The CDR3 length is 15 residues. Germline values: CDR1 NNHDY, CDR2 SYVADS. Incomplete CDR3 DNA: TGTGCCAGCAGTGCCGGGACAGGGGGCAACGAAAGATTATTT. Translating gives CASSAGTGGNERLF. The whole CDR3 sequence is CASSAGTGGNERLFF.

Turning to this clone: Germline and genes: mouse. The read ends 1 residue before the CDR3 terminus; that terminus is restored from the germline J gene. V usage is TRBV26 and J usage is TRBJ1-2; 10 bases line up with TRBD1. Germline V gene sequence: CDR1 KGHPV, CDR2 FQNQEV (reference sequence). This CDR3 has 15 residues. J lost 0 bases, V lost 4 bases, and 2 bases had no gene match. The CDR3 sequence: CASSRDRGANSDYTF. The sequenced part of the CDR3 DNA is TGTGCCAGCAGTCGGGACAGGGGTGCAAACTCCGACTACACC.

For this clone: Gene names refer to mouse genes. The observed sequence ends 1 residue before the CDR3 terminus, with the missing tail filled in from the germline J gene. This chain connects TRBV1 to TRBJ1-4; D remains unclear. Trimming shortened V by 0 bases and J by 0 bases, and 8 bases separated the two germline ends. Looked up from germline, CDR1 is NSQYPW and CDR2 is LRSPGD (reference sequence). This CDR3 region has 16 residues. The CDR3 reads CTCSADRILSNERLFF. The DNA read from the CDR3 is TGCACCTGCAGTGCAGATAGAATTCTTTCCAACGAAAGATTATTT.